This TCR beta chain was obtained from a study of shared clonotypes between healthy human individuals. Notes on the study in general: In the sorted subsets, rarefaction showed sequencing was incomplete despite large depth.

As for this clone: No antigen is known for it.

CDR1 is ENHRY and CDR2 is SYGVKD in the germline V gene. The CDR3 is 14 residues long. The V and J ends lost 1 base and 2 bases respectively, with 8 bases between them. It was around 180 ng DNA, around 33,000 T cell genomes, that sorted-subset replicate PCRs used. Libraries were prepared by immunoSEQ multiplex PCR; TCRdb keeps only in-frame clonotypes and omits some of them. The table includes 2 million to 2.5 million clones, 85% to 95% detected once. This clonotype was obtained from a man in his late teens or twenties in good health. Some clones in this sample may be carry-over from other donors' samples. Sequences were obtained from naive CD4+ T cells from PBMCs. Documented subset: CD45RA+ positively selected. The V and J genes are TRBV10-3 and TRBJ1-2; D is unclear. CDR3 bases: TGTGCCATCAGTGAGTTGGGCACCAACTATGGCTACACCTTC. Protein sequence: CAISELGTNYGYTF.